This T cell receptor beta chain was captured in a study of blood T cell repertoires in COVID-19. In the study overall: The United States, Italy and Spain were the sources of the acute and convalescent COVID-19 samples. PBMCs, B-cell-depleted T cells, or T cells provided the cDNA or gDNA that made up the material.

This clone was seen a single time. V trimming: 5 bases; J trimming: 7 bases; junction bases outside the gene matches: 5. This CDR3 region has 14 residues. From germline, CDR1 is MGHRA and CDR2 YSYEKL. In the original analysis: Amplification from reference gene primers served as the basis for estimated nucleated cell counts. Libraries were prepared by immunoSEQ multiplex PCR; TCRdb keeps only in-frame clonotypes and omits some of them. V, J and clone size are taken as reported in that table, and D and trimming were inferred from the DNA itself. The sample shows roughly 10,000 clones, nearly 90% of them seen only once.

The chain joins TRBV4-1 to TRBJ1-1; 12 bases fit TRBD1. The clonotype comes from a human donor in a cohort sampled during active COVID-19. The material sequenced was peripheral blood. This CDR3 reads CASSLGQGAGEAFF. CDR3 nucleotide sequence: TGCGCCAGCAGCTTGGGACAGGGGGCTGGTGAAGCTTTCTTT.